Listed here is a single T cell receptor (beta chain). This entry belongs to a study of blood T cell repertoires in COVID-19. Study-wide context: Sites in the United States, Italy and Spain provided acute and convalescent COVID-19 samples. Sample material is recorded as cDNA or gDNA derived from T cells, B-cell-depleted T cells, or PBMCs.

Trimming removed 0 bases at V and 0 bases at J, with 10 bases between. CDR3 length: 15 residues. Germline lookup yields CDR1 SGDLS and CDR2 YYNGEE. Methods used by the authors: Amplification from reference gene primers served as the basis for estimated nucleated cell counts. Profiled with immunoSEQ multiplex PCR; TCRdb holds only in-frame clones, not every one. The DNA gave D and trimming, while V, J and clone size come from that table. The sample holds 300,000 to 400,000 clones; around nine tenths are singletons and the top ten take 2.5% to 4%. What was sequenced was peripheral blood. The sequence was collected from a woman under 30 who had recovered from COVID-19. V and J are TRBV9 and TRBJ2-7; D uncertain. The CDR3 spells CASSVELMSSYEQYV. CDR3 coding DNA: TGTGCCAGCAGCGTAGAACTTATGAGCTCCTACGAGCAGTACGTC.